The sequence of this TCR beta chain was determined in a study of shared clonotypes between healthy human individuals. Study-wide findings and caveats: Generation probability values for non-shared clonotypes were lower than those for clonotypes shared by all four donors.

The method was immunoSEQ multiplex PCR; TCRdb's version includes in-frame clones alone and lacks a portion of them. Found here are over 2 million clones, 85% to 95% of them singletons; the top ten hold roughly 0.34%. CDR1 is MGHRA, CDR2 YSYEKL, per germline. This CDR3 spans 16 amino acids. The V and J ends lost 2 bases and 8 bases respectively, with 20 bases between them. This clone appeared once. Antigen: not known. The chain carries TRBV4-1 and TRBJ2-3, with D tentatively TRBD1 or TRBD2 (5 bases each). The sample comprised naive CD4+ T cells from PBMCs. Subset: CD45RA+ positively selected. The receptor's source is a man aged 18 to 35 in good health. Some clones in this sample may be carry-over from other donors' samples. The CDR3 nucleotides are TGCGCCAGCAGCCAATTGGTCGCCGGGGTAGGGGTTACGCAGTATTTT. Its translation: CASSQLVAGVGVTQYF.